The rows below give T cell receptor beta chains drawn from one sample of a study of T cells in Graves' hyperthyroidism and ophthalmopathy. TCRdb independently ran MiXCR on the multiplex PCR reads; one entry per CDR3 protein. The table lists more than 50,000 distinct CDR3 sequences, roughly half of them singletons. The sequencing sample was made of blood. The source is a woman aged 60-75 years with Graves' ophthalmopathy. CDR3s include the opening cysteine and the closing phenylalanine or tryptophan. Each record gives: D gene, V gene, J gene, clone size, CDR3 DNA, CDR3 protein. The D gene is left open where the match is weak. Some rows mark clone size as missing; the rest say once, few, many or name a class of expanded clone.

d_gene: -
v_gene: TRBV29-1
j_gene: TRBJ2-7
abundance: -
CDR3nt: TGCAGCGCATTCGACAGGGAGGTCGACGAGCAGTACTTC
CDR3aa: CSAFDREVDEQYF

d_gene: TRBD2
v_gene: TRBV20-1
j_gene: TRBJ2-1
abundance: few
CDR3nt: TGCAGTGCTCCCGGGACTAGCGGGAGATCCGCCTCCAATGAGCAGTTCTTC
CDR3aa: CSAPGTSGRSASNEQFF

d_gene: -
v_gene: TRBV3-1
j_gene: TRBJ1-1
abundance: many
CDR3nt: TGTGCCAGCAGCCCCTGGGACGGAAACACTGAAGCTTTCTTT
CDR3aa: CASSPWDGNTEAFF

d_gene: -
v_gene: TRBV9
j_gene: TRBJ2-1
abundance: -
CDR3nt: TGTGCCAGCAGTCCATTGGGGGGCATTTACAATGAGCAGTTCTTC
CDR3aa: CASSPLGGIYNEQFF

d_gene: TRBD1
v_gene: TRBV19
j_gene: TRBJ2-2
abundance: -
CDR3nt: TGTGCCAGTAGGCAAATTTATGGGACAGGGGAGCCCGGGGAGCTGTTTTTT
CDR3aa: CASRQIYGTGEPGELFF

d_gene: TRBD2
v_gene: TRBV7-6
j_gene: TRBJ2-3
abundance: once
CDR3nt: TGTGCCAGCAGCTTAGAACTAGCGGGCGCAGATACGCAGTATTTT
CDR3aa: CASSLELAGADTQYF

d_gene: TRBD1
v_gene: TRBV2
j_gene: TRBJ1-2
abundance: -
CDR3nt: TGTGCCAGCAGTGTAACAGGGGGCCTCGATGGCTACACCTTC
CDR3aa: CASSVTGGLDGYTF

d_gene: -
v_gene: TRBV24-1
j_gene: TRBJ2-5
abundance: -
CDR3nt: TGTGCCACCAGTGATCCAGGGACCCACCAAGAGACCCAGTACTTC
CDR3aa: CATSDPGTHQETQYF

d_gene: TRBD1
v_gene: TRBV6-1
j_gene: TRBJ2-7
abundance: -
CDR3nt: TGTGCCAGCAGGCGGGACAGGGAAGCTTTCTACGAGCAGTACTTC
CDR3aa: CASRRDREAFYEQYF

d_gene: TRBD1
v_gene: TRBV7-2
j_gene: TRBJ2-2
abundance: -
CDR3nt: TGTGCCAGCAGCTTAGTGGGGACAGCTAACACCGGGGAGCTGTTTTTT
CDR3aa: CASSLVGTANTGELFF

d_gene: -
v_gene: TRBV28
j_gene: TRBJ1-6
abundance: many
CDR3nt: TGTGCCAGCAGCCCACCGGGCGACAATTCACCCCTCCACTTT
CDR3aa: CASSPPGDNSPLHF

d_gene: -
v_gene: TRBV28
j_gene: TRBJ1-5
abundance: many
CDR3nt: TGTGCCAGCAGTTTATTTCGGACATCTCAGCCCCAGCATTTT
CDR3aa: CASSLFRTSQPQHF

d_gene: TRBD2
v_gene: TRBV20-1
j_gene: TRBJ2-1
abundance: many
CDR3nt: TGCAGTGCTGTTAGCGGGACCCACAATGAGCAGTTCTTC
CDR3aa: CSAVSGTHNEQFF

d_gene: TRBD1
v_gene: TRBV5-1
j_gene: TRBJ2-7
abundance: -
CDR3nt: TGCGCCAGCCGGAACAGGGGTGGGACCGGGGAGCTGTACTTC
CDR3aa: CASRNRGGTGELYF

d_gene: TRBD1
v_gene: TRBV19
j_gene: TRBJ1-1
abundance: few
CDR3nt: TGTGCCAGTAGTATGGGACAGGGTCTCACTGAAGCTTTCTTT
CDR3aa: CASSMGQGLTEAFF

d_gene: TRBD1
v_gene: TRBV25-1
j_gene: TRBJ1-2
abundance: -
CDR3nt: TGTGCCAGCGGGGCGACAGGGCGGTATGGCTACACCTTC
CDR3aa: CASGATGRYGYTF

d_gene: -
v_gene: TRBV5-1
j_gene: TRBJ2-6
abundance: many
CDR3nt: TGCGCCAGCAGCCTAACAGGGACCGGGGCCAACGTCCTGACTTTC
CDR3aa: CASSLTGTGANVLTF

d_gene: -
v_gene: TRBV9
j_gene: TRBJ1-2
abundance: -
CDR3nt: TGTGCCAGCAGCGAGACTAACTATGGCTACACCTTC
CDR3aa: CASSETNYGYTF

d_gene: TRBD1
v_gene: TRBV2
j_gene: TRBJ2-5
abundance: many
CDR3nt: TGTGCCAGCAGTCAAGGACAGGTCCAAGAGACCCAGTACTTC
CDR3aa: CASSQGQVQETQYF

d_gene: -
v_gene: TRBV2
j_gene: TRBJ1-2
abundance: medium-sized
CDR3nt: TGTGCCAGCAGTGGGGCCTATGGCTACACCTTC
CDR3aa: CASSGAYGYTF

d_gene: -
v_gene: TRBV13
j_gene: TRBJ1-5
abundance: -
CDR3nt: TGTGCCAGCAGCTTCGGGAGGCAGGCCCAGCATTTT
CDR3aa: CASSFGRQAQHF

d_gene: -
v_gene: TRBV10-2
j_gene: TRBJ1-2
abundance: -
CDR3nt: TGCGTCAACAGTGTAGAGGAGATGATCACGTTTCCGGGGACGATAGGCTACACCTTC
CDR3aa: CVNSVEEMITFPGTIGYTF

d_gene: TRBD2
v_gene: TRBV20-1
j_gene: TRBJ2-1
abundance: many
CDR3nt: TGCAGTGCTAGGTCCCCCAGCGGGGGTTACAATGAGCAGTTCTTC
CDR3aa: CSARSPSGGYNEQFF

d_gene: -
v_gene: TRBV7-3
j_gene: TRBJ1-4
abundance: many
CDR3nt: TGTGCCTCCTCAAGGGGGAGGGGTGAAAAACTGTTTTTT
CDR3aa: CASSRGRGEKLFF

d_gene: TRBD1
v_gene: TRBV10-3
j_gene: TRBJ2-3
abundance: once
CDR3nt: TGTGCCATCAGTGAGAGGGGGCAGGGGTACAATGAGCAGTATTTT
CDR3aa: CAISERGQGYNEQYF

d_gene: TRBD2
v_gene: TRBV2
j_gene: TRBJ2-7
abundance: many
CDR3nt: TGTGCCAGCAGTTCTAGCGGGAGCTCCTACGAGCAGTACTTC
CDR3aa: CASSSSGSSYEQYF

d_gene: -
v_gene: TRBV30
j_gene: TRBJ2-5
abundance: many
CDR3nt: TGTGCCTGGAGTGTAGGGTCAACCGGGACCCAGTACTTC
CDR3aa: CAWSVGSTGTQYF

d_gene: TRBD1
v_gene: TRBV7-3
j_gene: TRBJ2-5
abundance: once
CDR3nt: TGTGCCAGCAGCTTAGGGACAGGGTCGGAGACCCAGTACTTC
CDR3aa: CASSLGTGSETQYF

d_gene: -
v_gene: TRBV7-2
j_gene: TRBJ2-4
abundance: -
CDR3nt: TGTGCCAGCAGCCACCAGAGGGAGGAGGGGGCCAAAAACATTCAGTACTTC
CDR3aa: CASSHQREEGAKNIQYF

d_gene: TRBD1
v_gene: TRBV20-1
j_gene: TRBJ1-2
abundance: -
CDR3nt: TGCAGTGCTAGGAATGGGACAGGGGTAGGAGGCTACACCTTC
CDR3aa: CSARNGTGVGGYTF

d_gene: -
v_gene: TRBV3-1
j_gene: TRBJ1-2
abundance: many
CDR3nt: TGTGCCAGCAGCCCAAGGGGTGTGGATGGCTACACCTTC
CDR3aa: CASSPRGVDGYTF

d_gene: TRBD2
v_gene: TRBV29-1
j_gene: TRBJ2-7
abundance: -
CDR3nt: TGCAGCTTAGTAGGGACTAGCGGGGACTACAAGCAGTACTTC
CDR3aa: CSLVGTSGDYKQYF

d_gene: TRBD2
v_gene: TRBV15
j_gene: TRBJ2-1
abundance: once
CDR3nt: TGTGCCACCAGCAGTTCACTAGCGGACGGGAGAGATACGCAGTTCTTC
CDR3aa: CATSSSLADGRDTQFF

d_gene: TRBD2
v_gene: TRBV25-1
j_gene: TRBJ2-1
abundance: -
CDR3nt: TGTGCCAGCAGTGACACCGGGACTAGCGGTGAGCAGTTCTTC
CDR3aa: CASSDTGTSGEQFF

d_gene: -
v_gene: TRBV11-1
j_gene: TRBJ2-1
abundance: many
CDR3nt: TGTGCCAGCAGCTACTACAATGAGCAGTTCTTC
CDR3aa: CASSYYNEQFF

d_gene: -
v_gene: TRBV27
j_gene: TRBJ2-1
abundance: many
CDR3nt: TGTGCCAGCAGGCTGACTAGTTGGAGCAATGAGCAGTTCTTC
CDR3aa: CASRLTSWSNEQFF

d_gene: TRBD1
v_gene: TRBV2
j_gene: TRBJ2-3
abundance: -
CDR3nt: TGTGCCAGCAGGGACAGGGAAGGACACCTTGTAACAGATACGCAGTATTTT
CDR3aa: CASRDREGHLVTDTQYF

d_gene: -
v_gene: TRBV7-2
j_gene: TRBJ2-1
abundance: -
CDR3nt: TGTGCCAGCAGCCCGAGGAGGAGGACAGCAATACTAGCCAAAGGTTACAATGAGCAGTTCTTC
CDR3aa: CASSPRRRTAILAKGYNEQFF

d_gene: -
v_gene: TRBV29-1
j_gene: TRBJ1-1
abundance: once
CDR3nt: TGCAGCGTTGTTCAGAACACTGAAGCTTTCTTT
CDR3aa: CSVVQNTEAFF

d_gene: TRBD1
v_gene: TRBV7-9
j_gene: TRBJ1-1
abundance: many
CDR3nt: TGTGCCAGCAGCCGGTCGACAGGGTTCCCCGAAGCTTTCTTT
CDR3aa: CASSRSTGFPEAFF

d_gene: -
v_gene: TRBV5-1
j_gene: TRBJ2-7
abundance: few
CDR3nt: TGCGCCAGCAGCTTGGTGTCGGGCTACGAGCAGTACTTC
CDR3aa: CASSLVSGYEQYF

d_gene: -
v_gene: TRBV28
j_gene: TRBJ2-5
abundance: many
CDR3nt: TGTGCCAGCAGTATTTACGAGACCCAGTACTTC
CDR3aa: CASSIYETQYF

d_gene: -
v_gene: TRBV10-3
j_gene: TRBJ2-4
abundance: -
CDR3nt: TGTGCCACCAATGAGTCGAAGAAAAACATTCAGTACTTC
CDR3aa: CATNESKKNIQYF

d_gene: -
v_gene: TRBV24-1
j_gene: TRBJ1-2
abundance: few
CDR3nt: TGTGCCACCAGTGATTTCAAGACACCCTATGGCTACACCTTC
CDR3aa: CATSDFKTPYGYTF

d_gene: -
v_gene: TRBV20-1
j_gene: TRBJ2-6
abundance: -
CDR3nt: TGCAGTGCCGACCACGGCTCTGGGGCCAACGTCCTGACTTTC
CDR3aa: CSADHGSGANVLTF

d_gene: TRBD2
v_gene: TRBV6-5
j_gene: TRBJ2-3
abundance: many
CDR3nt: TGTGCCAGCAGAGAAGCGGGGTTCACAGATACGCAGTATTTT
CDR3aa: CASREAGFTDTQYF

d_gene: -
v_gene: TRBV24-1
j_gene: TRBJ1-2
abundance: -
CDR3nt: TGTGCCACCAGTGAATCCGGGTCTTCGGTCCCTAACTATGGCTACACCTTC
CDR3aa: CATSESGSSVPNYGYTF

d_gene: TRBD1
v_gene: TRBV3-1
j_gene: TRBJ1-6
abundance: many
CDR3nt: TGTGCCAGCCGGCCGCGTACAGGGGACGGCTCACCCCTCCACTTT
CDR3aa: CASRPRTGDGSPLHF

d_gene: -
v_gene: TRBV20-1
j_gene: TRBJ1-2
abundance: -
CDR3nt: TGCAGTACTAGAGGTGGGTTTAACTATGGCTACACCTTC
CDR3aa: CSTRGGFNYGYTF

d_gene: -
v_gene: TRBV20-1
j_gene: TRBJ1-5
abundance: -
CDR3nt: TGCAGTTACTCGGGGAATCAGCCCCAGCATTTT
CDR3aa: CSYSGNQPQHF

d_gene: TRBD2
v_gene: TRBV9
j_gene: TRBJ2-5
abundance: -
CDR3nt: TGTGCCAGCAGCTCGGGGGGGCGGGGGGAGACCCAGTACTTC
CDR3aa: CASSSGGRGETQYF

d_gene: -
v_gene: TRBV15
j_gene: TRBJ2-5
abundance: -
CDR3nt: TGTGCCACCACCCAGCACCGGGGGACCGGGGAGACCCAGTACTTC
CDR3aa: CATTQHRGTGETQYF

d_gene: TRBD1
v_gene: TRBV12-3/TRBV12-4
j_gene: TRBJ2-5
abundance: many
CDR3nt: TGTGCCAGCAGTCGGGACAGGGCTGAGACCCAGTACTTC
CDR3aa: CASSRDRAETQYF

d_gene: TRBD1
v_gene: TRBV9
j_gene: TRBJ2-3
abundance: -
CDR3nt: TGTGCCAGCAGCACGAGGGACAGGGCTAGCACAGATACGCAGTATTTT
CDR3aa: CASSTRDRASTDTQYF

d_gene: -
v_gene: TRBV20-1
j_gene: TRBJ1-2
abundance: -
CDR3nt: TGCAGTGCTCAGCGACAGGACTATGGCTACACCTTC
CDR3aa: CSAQRQDYGYTF

d_gene: TRBD2
v_gene: TRBV29-1
j_gene: TRBJ2-1
abundance: many
CDR3nt: TGCAGCGTTGAAGATCAACGGACTAGCTCCTACAATGAGCAGTTCTTC
CDR3aa: CSVEDQRTSSYNEQFF

d_gene: -
v_gene: TRBV7-6
j_gene: TRBJ1-2
abundance: -
CDR3nt: TGTGCCAGCAGTATAGGGGGTCCTGGGGGCTACACCTTC
CDR3aa: CASSIGGPGGYTF

d_gene: -
v_gene: TRBV7-9
j_gene: TRBJ2-1
abundance: -
CDR3nt: TGTGCCAGCAGCCTCGGGGGCGCCAGGGGGTCGAATAAGCAGTTCTTC
CDR3aa: CASSLGGARGSNKQFF

d_gene: TRBD1
v_gene: TRBV5-4
j_gene: TRBJ2-2
abundance: many
CDR3nt: TGTGCCAGCAGTTGGGACAGGTCAATGACCGGGGAGCTGTTTTTT
CDR3aa: CASSWDRSMTGELFF